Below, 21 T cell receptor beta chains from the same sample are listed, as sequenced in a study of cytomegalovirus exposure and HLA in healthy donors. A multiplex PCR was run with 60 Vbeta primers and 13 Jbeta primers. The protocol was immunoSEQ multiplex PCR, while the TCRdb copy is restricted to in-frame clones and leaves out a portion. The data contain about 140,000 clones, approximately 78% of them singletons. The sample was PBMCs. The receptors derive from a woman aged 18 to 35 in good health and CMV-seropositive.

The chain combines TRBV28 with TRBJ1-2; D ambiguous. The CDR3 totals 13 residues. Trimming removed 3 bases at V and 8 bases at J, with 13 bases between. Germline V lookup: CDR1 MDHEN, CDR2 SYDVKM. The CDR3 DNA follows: TGTGCCAGCAGTTTGGAGACGGCCGGAGGCTACACCTTC. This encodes CASSLETAGGYTF.

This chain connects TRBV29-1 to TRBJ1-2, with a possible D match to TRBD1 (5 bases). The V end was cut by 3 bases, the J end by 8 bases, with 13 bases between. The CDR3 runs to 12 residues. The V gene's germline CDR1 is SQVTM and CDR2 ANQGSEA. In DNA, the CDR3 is TGCAGCGTTGAGGGACTCCGGGGCGGCTACACCTTC. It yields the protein CSVEGLRGGYTF. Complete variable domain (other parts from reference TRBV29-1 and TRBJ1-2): SAVISQKPSRDICQRGTSLTIQCQVDSQVTMMFWYRQQPGQSLTLIATANQGSEATYESGFVIDKFPISRPNLTFSTLTVSNMSPEDSSIYLCSVEGLRGGYTFGSGTRLTVV.

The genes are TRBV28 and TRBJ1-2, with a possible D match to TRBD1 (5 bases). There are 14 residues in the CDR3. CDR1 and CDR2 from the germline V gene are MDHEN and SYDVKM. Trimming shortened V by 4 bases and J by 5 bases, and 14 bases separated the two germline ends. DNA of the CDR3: TGTGCCAGCAGTTCCGGCGGGACCGGTTATGGCTACACCTTC. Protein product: CASSSGGTGYGYTF.

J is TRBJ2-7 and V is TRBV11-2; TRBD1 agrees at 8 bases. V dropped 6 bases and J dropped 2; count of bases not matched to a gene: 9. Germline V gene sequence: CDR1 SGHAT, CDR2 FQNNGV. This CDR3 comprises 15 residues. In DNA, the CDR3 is TGTGCCAGCAGGCGCATCCGGGACAGGCCCTACGAGCAGTACTTC. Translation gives CASRRIRDRPYEQYF.

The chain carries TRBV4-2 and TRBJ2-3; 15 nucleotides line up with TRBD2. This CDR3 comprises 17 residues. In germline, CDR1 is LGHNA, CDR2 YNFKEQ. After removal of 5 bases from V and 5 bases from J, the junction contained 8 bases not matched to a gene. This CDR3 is CASSLGLAGGPRDTQYF. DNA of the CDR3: TGTGCCAGCAGCTTAGGACTAGCGGGGGGGCCTAGAGATACGCAGTATTTT.

CDR3 residues: CAWSVQLSGANVLTF. In nucleotides, the CDR3 is TGTGCCTGGAGTGTACAGCTCTCTGGGGCCAACGTCCTGACTTTC. This chain uses TRBV30 with TRBJ2-6, with D uncertain. The CDR3 has 15 amino acids. Trimming stripped 0 bases from V and 0 bases from J, with 6 bases between. Germline-derived CDR1 and CDR2 are GTSNPN and SVGIG (reference sequence). The full variable domain, completed using reference TRBV30 and TRBJ2-6, is SQTIHQWPATLVQPVGSPLSLECTVEGTSNPNLYWYRQAAGRGLQLLFYSVGIGQISSEVPQNLSASRPQDRQFILSSKKLLLSDSGFYLCAWSVQLSGANVLTFGAGSRLTVL.

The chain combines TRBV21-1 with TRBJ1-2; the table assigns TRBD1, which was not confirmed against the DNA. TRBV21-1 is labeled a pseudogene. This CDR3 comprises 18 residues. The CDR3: CASSKGKPGHLRDYGYTF. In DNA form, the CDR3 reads TGTGCCAGCAGCAAAGGTAAGCCGGGACACCTAAGGGACTATGGCTACACCTTC.

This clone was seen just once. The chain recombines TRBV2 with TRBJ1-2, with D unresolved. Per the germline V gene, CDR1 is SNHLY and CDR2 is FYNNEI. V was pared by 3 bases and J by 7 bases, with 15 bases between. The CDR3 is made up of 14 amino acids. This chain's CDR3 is CASSDGVSEGGYTF. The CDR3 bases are TGTGCCAGCAGTGACGGGGTGTCTGAGGGTGGCTACACCTTC.

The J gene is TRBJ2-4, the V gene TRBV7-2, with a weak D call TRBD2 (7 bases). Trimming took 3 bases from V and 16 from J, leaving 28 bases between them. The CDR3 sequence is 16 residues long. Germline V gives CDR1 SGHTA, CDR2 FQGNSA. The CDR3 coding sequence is TGTGCCAGCAGCTTGTTCGCTTCGGGTCTGGGGGGGCGTAGTTACTTC. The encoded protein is CASSLFASGLGGRSYF.

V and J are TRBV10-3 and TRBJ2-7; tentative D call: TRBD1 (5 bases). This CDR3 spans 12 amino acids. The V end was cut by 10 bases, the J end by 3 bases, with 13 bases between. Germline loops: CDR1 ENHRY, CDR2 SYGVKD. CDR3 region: CATDDQGYEQYF. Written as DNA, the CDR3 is TGTGCCACCGACGATCAGGGCTACGAGCAGTACTTC.

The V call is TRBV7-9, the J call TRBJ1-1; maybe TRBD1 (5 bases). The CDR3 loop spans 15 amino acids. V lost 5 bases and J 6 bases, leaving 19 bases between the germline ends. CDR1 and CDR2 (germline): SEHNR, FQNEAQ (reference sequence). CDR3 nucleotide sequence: TGTGCCAGCAGCCCGAGGACACACGCCCGGGCTGAAGCTTTCTTT. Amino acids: CASSPRTHARAEAFF.

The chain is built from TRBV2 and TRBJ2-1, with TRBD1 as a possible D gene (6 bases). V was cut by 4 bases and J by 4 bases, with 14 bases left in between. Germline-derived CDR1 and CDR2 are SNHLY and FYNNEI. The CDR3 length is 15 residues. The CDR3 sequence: CASSVEDSLYNEQFF. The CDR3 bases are TGTGCCAGCAGTGTGGAGGACAGCCTATACAATGAGCAGTTCTTC.

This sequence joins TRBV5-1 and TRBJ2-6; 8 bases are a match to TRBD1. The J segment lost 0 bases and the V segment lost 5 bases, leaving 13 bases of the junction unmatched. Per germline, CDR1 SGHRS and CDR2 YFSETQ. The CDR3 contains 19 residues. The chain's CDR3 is CASSLTGVGGFSGANVLTF. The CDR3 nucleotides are TGCGCCAGCAGTCTGACAGGGGTGGGGGGTTTCTCTGGGGCCAACGTCCTGACTTTC. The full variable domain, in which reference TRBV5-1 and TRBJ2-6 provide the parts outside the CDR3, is KAGVTQTPRYLIKTRGQQVTLSCSPISGHRSVSWYQQTPGQGLQFLFEYFSETQRNKGNFPGRFSGRQFSNSRSEMNVSTLELGDSALYLCASSLTGVGGFSGANVLTFGAGSRLTVL.

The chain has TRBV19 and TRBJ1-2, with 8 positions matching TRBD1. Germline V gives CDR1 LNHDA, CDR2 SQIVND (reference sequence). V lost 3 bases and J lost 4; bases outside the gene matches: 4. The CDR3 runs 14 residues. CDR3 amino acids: CASSIQGASYGYTF. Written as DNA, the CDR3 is TGTGCCAGTAGTATTCAGGGGGCTTCCTATGGCTACACCTTC.

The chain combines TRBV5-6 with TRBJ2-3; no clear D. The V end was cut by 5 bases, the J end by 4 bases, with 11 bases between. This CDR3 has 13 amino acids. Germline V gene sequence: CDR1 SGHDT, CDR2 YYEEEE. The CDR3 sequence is CASSYLRSDTQYF. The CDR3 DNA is TGTGCCAGCAGTTACCTTAGATCAGATACGCAGTATTTT.

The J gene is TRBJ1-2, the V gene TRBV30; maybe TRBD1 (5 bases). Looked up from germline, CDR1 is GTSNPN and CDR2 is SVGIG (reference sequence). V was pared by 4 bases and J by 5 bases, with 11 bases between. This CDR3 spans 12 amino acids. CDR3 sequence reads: CAWTGIRYGYTF. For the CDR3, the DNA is TGTGCCTGGACAGGGATAAGGTATGGCTACACCTTC.

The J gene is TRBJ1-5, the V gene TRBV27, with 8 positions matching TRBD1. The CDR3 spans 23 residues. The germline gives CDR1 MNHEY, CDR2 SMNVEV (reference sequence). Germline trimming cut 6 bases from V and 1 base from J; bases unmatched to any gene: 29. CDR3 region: CASSTNRPLKTLGQGSSNQPQHF. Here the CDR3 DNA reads TGTGCCAGCAGCACAAACCGCCCGCTTAAGACGCTTGGACAGGGTAGCAGCAATCAGCCCCAGCATTTT.

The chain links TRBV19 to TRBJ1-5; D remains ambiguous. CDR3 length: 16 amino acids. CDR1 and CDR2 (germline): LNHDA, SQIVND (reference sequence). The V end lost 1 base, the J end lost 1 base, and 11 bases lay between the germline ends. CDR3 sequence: CASSIGISQSNQPQHF. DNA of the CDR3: TGTGCCAGTAGTATAGGGATCTCACAGAGCAATCAGCCCCAGCATTTT.

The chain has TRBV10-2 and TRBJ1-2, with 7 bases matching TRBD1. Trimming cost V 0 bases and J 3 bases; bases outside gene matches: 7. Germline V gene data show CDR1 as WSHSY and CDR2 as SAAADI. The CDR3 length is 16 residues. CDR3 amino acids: CASSESGTTGDYGYTF. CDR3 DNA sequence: TGCGCCAGCAGTGAGTCGGGTACAACAGGGGACTATGGCTACACCTTC.

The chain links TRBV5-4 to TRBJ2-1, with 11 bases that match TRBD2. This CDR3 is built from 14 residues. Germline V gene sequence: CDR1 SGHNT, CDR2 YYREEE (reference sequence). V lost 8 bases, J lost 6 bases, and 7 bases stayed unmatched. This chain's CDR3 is CASSLAGGSNEQFF. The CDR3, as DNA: TGTGCCAGTAGCCTAGCGGGGGGTAGCAATGAGCAGTTCTTC. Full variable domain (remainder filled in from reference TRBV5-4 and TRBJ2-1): ETGVTQSPTHLIKTRGQQVTLRCSSQSGHNTVSWYQQALGQGPQFIFQYYREEENGRGNFPPRFSGLQFPNYSSELNVNALELDDSALYLCASSLAGGSNEQFFGPGTRLTVL.

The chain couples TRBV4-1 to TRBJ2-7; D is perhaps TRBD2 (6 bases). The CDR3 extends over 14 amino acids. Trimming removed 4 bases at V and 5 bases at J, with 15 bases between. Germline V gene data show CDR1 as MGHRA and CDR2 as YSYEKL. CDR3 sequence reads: CASSPTSGTHEQYF. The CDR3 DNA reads TGCGCCAGCAGCCCGACTAGTGGGACCCACGAGCAGTACTTC.